This T cell receptor beta chain was identified in a study of CD8+CD57+ T cells in acquired aplastic anemia. Study-wide background: Yields of DNA that came from sorted CD4+ and CD8+ cells averaged roughly 3 ug.

On this clonotype: Its antigen is currently unknown.

Whole-study findings and limits: There were some 30 CD8+ CDR3 sequences that occurred in both patients and controls. No significant patient-versus-control difference appeared in CD8+ Simpson's diversity.

Genomic DNA served as template for TCR beta VDJ and CDR3 profiling. TCRdb fed the reads into MiXCR, producing one record per CDR3 protein. The table shows more than 40,000 distinct CDR3 sequences, with about 78% occurring only once. This clonotype was obtained from a human donor in good health, serving as a control. The sequencing input was sorted CD4+, CD8+, or CD8+CD57+ T cells (not recorded which) from PBMCs.

CDR3 nucleotides: TGTGCCAGTAGCGCAGCAGGGACTTCACCCCTCCACTTT. Translation gives CASSAAGTSPLHF. The chain couples TRBV19 to TRBJ1-6; D might be TRBD1 (5 bases). Trimming removed 6 bases from V and 9 bases from J, with 12 bases in between. From germline, CDR1 is LNHDA and CDR2 SQIVND (reference sequence). The CDR3 has 13 residues.